Detailed here is one TCR beta chain. Its antigen is still unknown. This record comes from a study of cytomegalovirus exposure and HLA in healthy donors. Study overall: The same platform was used for the 90 to 150 validation repertoires as for the approximately 730 first-cohort repertoires, as reported in a later analysis.

This CDR3 has 16 residues. CDR1 MNHEY and CDR2 SMNVEV come from the germline V gene (reference sequence). V gave up 2 bases and J gave up 1 base, with 14 bases separating them. Measured with immunoSEQ multiplex PCR; TCRdb has only the in-frame clones, and not every one. The sample lists about 120,000 clones, roughly 95% occurring once. The donors were members of the validation cohort, which comprised 120 subjects and was separate from the first cohort of some 680 subjects. The study's findings and limits: The tendency of first-cohort TCR clusters to co-occur in the 120 or so validation repertoires emerged from a later analysis. For most TCR sequences rarity was the rule, although some public TCRs occurred in many donors.

The receptor was derived from a young man in good health and CMV-seronegative. Sequencing used PBMCs. This chain joins TRBV27 and TRBJ1-1, with D perhaps TRBD1 (5 bases). The DNA for the CDR3 is TGTGCCAGCAGTTTAAACCAGGGCGCTGCGAACACTGAAGCTTTCTTT. Amino acid sequence: CASSLNQGAANTEAFF.